The 26 T cell receptor beta chains presented below share a single source sample, sequenced in a study of T-cell memory formation after mild COVID-19 listed by TCRdb under 2021. The library was built by means of 5' RACE. TCRdb shows the sequencer as Illumina NovaSeq 6000. Using fastp at Q25 and MiXCR, TCRdb reprocessed the public reads and kept productive beta chains. Rows with a matching CDR3 protein are joined into one entry that keeps the most common DNA and genes. The sample table records some 290,000 distinct CDR3 sequences; under 20% of these occur just once. Clones ranked in the top ten supply about 23% of the sample. The specimen was PBMCs or a T cell subset sorted from them (not recorded which). The receptor source for this set is a man younger than 30 who had mild COVID-19 (a few samples of this study predate the infection). The sample titles of this study are shuffled in the database, so cell type and time point are left out; the donor was told from shared clones.

V is TRBV20-1 and J is TRBJ2-4; tentatively, D is TRBD1 (6 bases). Trimming removed 4 bases from V and 1 base from J, with 14 bases in between. The V gene's germline CDR1 is DFQATT and CDR2 SNEGSKA (reference sequence). This CDR3 is 15 amino acids long. CDR3 DNA: TGCAGTGCTAACAGGGCGGGTCGCGCCAAAAACATTCAGTACTTC. Protein product: CSANRAGRAKNIQYF.

This clonotype was seen a single time. V is TRBV6-2 or TRBV6-3 and J is TRBJ2-3; TRBD2 aligns across 8 bases. J lost 1 base, V lost 0 bases, and 3 bases had no gene match. This CDR3 comprises 16 residues. Germline V CDR1 and CDR2: MNHEY, SVGEGT. The chain's CDR3 is CASSYSQLAGTDTQYF. The CDR3 DNA sequence: TGTGCCAGCAGTTACTCCCAACTAGCGGGCACAGATACGCAGTATTTT.

J is TRBJ1-2 and V is TRBV10-3; 9 positions agree with TRBD1. The CDR3 runs 14 residues. The J segment lost 5 bases and the V segment lost 10 bases, leaving 11 bases of the junction unmatched. Germline V gene data show CDR1 as ENHRY and CDR2 as SYGVKD. CDR3 sequence: CATQTGGLGYGYTF. CDR3 sequence (DNA): TGTGCCACCCAGACAGGGGGATTAGGATATGGCTACACCTTC.

The rearrangement uses TRBV7-9 and TRBJ1-2, with D unclear. V was clipped by 4 bases and J by 6 bases, with 9 bases between them. The CDR3 covers 12 residues. Germline assignment: CDR1 SEHNR and CDR2 FQNEAQ (reference sequence). CDR3 loop: CASSSGTDGYTF. Here the CDR3 DNA reads TGTGCCAGCAGCTCGGGAACGGATGGCTACACCTTC.

This clonotype was seen many times. The gene calls are TRBV11-2 and TRBJ2-3, with D unclear. The V end was cut by 5 bases, the J end by 0 bases, with 12 bases between. The CDR3 extends over 15 amino acids. Germline V CDR1 and CDR2: SGHAT, FQNNGV. The DNA of the CDR3 is TGTGCCAGCAGCCAGACCGGGCTGAGCACAGATACGCAGTATTTT. It specifies CASSQTGLSTDTQYF.

The chain couples TRBV6-2 or TRBV6-3 to TRBJ1-3; D might be TRBD1 (6 bases). V lost 5 bases, J lost 2 bases, and 16 bases lay in between. The CDR3 spans 16 residues. Looked up from germline, CDR1 is MNHEY and CDR2 is SVGEGT. The CDR3 reads CASSTDSLSAGNTIYF. CDR3 nucleotides: TGTGCCAGCAGTACGGACAGTCTAAGCGCTGGAAACACCATATATTTT.

The rearrangement uses TRBV27 and TRBJ1-2; no clear D. The CDR3 contains 13 residues. Trimming took 4 bases from V and 0 from J, leaving 6 bases between them. Germline CDR1 and CDR2: MNHEY and SMNVEV (reference sequence). The CDR3 DNA sequence: TGTGCCAGCAGTTCCTCCGCTAACTATGGCTACACCTTC. Translation gives CASSSSANYGYTF.

This clonotype has a handful of counts. The chain combines TRBV20-1 with TRBJ2-1; D is perhaps TRBD2 (6 bases). Germline V lookup: CDR1 DFQATT, CDR2 SNEGSKA (reference sequence). The CDR3 spans 15 residues. The ends were cut back, 7 bases at V and 0 bases at J, with 16 bases in the middle. The CDR3 sequence: CSGRRGPSSYNEQFF. The CDR3 DNA reads TGCAGTGGGCGGAGGGGCCCCTCCTCCTACAATGAGCAGTTCTTC.

This clonotype has only a few counts. V usage is TRBV21-1 and J usage is TRBJ2-3; TRBD2 is the table's D call and was not checked against the DNA. TRBV21-1 is a known pseudogene. The CDR3 length is 15 residues. CDR3 DNA: TGTGCCAGCAGCCACGGGAGGCCTAGCACAGATACGCAGTATTTT. Protein sequence: CASSHGRPSTDTQYF.

The chain is built from TRBV7-3 and TRBJ2-1; D is perhaps TRBD1 or TRBD2 (5 bases each). The CDR3 is 15 amino acids. The germline CDR1 and CDR2 sequences are SGHTA and FQGTGA. Trimming took off 5 bases at V and 7 bases at J, with 18 bases between the two ends. The CDR3 region is CASSPGMGVGNEQFF. The CDR3 DNA follows: TGTGCCAGCAGCCCGGGGATGGGGGTGGGTAATGAGCAGTTCTTC.

This clonotype was observed a handful of times. The chain has TRBV2 and TRBJ2-3, with D possibly being TRBD1 (5 bases). The CDR3 is 13 residues long. Trimming cost V 1 base and J 4 bases, with 6 bases left between them. Germline loops: CDR1 SNHLY, CDR2 FYNNEI. The CDR3 DNA sequence: TGTGCCAGCAGTGAAGAAGGGGCAGATACGCAGTATTTT. As protein: CASSEEGADTQYF.

This clonotype was detected only a few times. The chain joins TRBV4-2 to TRBJ2-3, with D tentatively TRBD1 (6 bases). This CDR3 has 13 residues. The germline gives CDR1 LGHNA, CDR2 YNFKEQ. Trimming cost V 5 bases and J 4 bases, with 10 bases left between them. CDR3: CASSYGGPDTQYF. In nucleotides, the CDR3 is TGTGCCAGCAGCTATGGGGGCCCAGATACGCAGTATTTT.

The J gene is TRBJ2-5, the V gene TRBV7-9, with 8 nucleotides matching TRBD2. V lost 5 bases to trimming and J lost 1 base; unmatched junction nucleotides: 9. This CDR3 is 16 amino acids long. Germline assignment: CDR1 SEHNR and CDR2 FQNEAQ (reference sequence). The CDR3 DNA sequence: TGTGCCAGCAGCCCCGGGACTAGTGGGATCCAAGAGACCCAGTACTTC. It is translated as CASSPGTSGIQETQYF.

This clonotype was seen a handful of times. The chain is built from TRBV15 and TRBJ1-5; 9 bases are shared with TRBD1. V gave up 5 bases and J gave up 6 bases; unmatched junction bases: 8. Germline loops: CDR1 LNHNV, CDR2 YYDKDF (reference sequence). There are 15 residues in the CDR3. CDR3 sequence: CATSGPGTGPQPQHF. The CDR3 DNA is TGTGCCACCAGCGGACCCGGGACAGGGCCTCAGCCCCAGCATTTT.

The chain links TRBV5-5 to TRBJ1-4; D is ambiguous. Germline V gene lookup returns CDR1 SGHKS and CDR2 YYEKEE (reference sequence). Trimming stripped 3 bases from V and 0 bases from J, with 12 bases between. This CDR3 is 16 amino acids long. The CDR3 loop is CASSWIWAATNEKLFF. The CDR3 region has the DNA TGTGCCAGCAGCTGGATTTGGGCCGCAACTAATGAAAAACTGTTTTTT.

The chain carries TRBV29-1 and TRBJ1-2; 8 bases fit TRBD1. The V segment lost 7 bases and the J segment 6 bases; nucleotides outside the gene matches: 10. The CDR3 spans 13 residues. Germline-derived CDR1 and CDR2 are SQVTM and ANQGSEA. The DNA for the CDR3 is TGCAGCGGAAAATCCGGACAGGGCGATGGCTACACCTTC. It is translated as CSGKSGQGDGYTF.

This sequence joins TRBV9 and TRBJ2-2; TRBD2 matches 8 bases. Losses at the gene ends were 4 bases for V and 6 bases for J; bases not matched to a gene: 8. Germline V CDR1 and CDR2: SGDLS, YYNGEE. CDR3 length: 15 amino acids. The CDR3 loop reads CASSPGGGGSGELFF. CDR3 DNA: TGTGCCAGCAGCCCCGGGGGGGGCGGGTCCGGGGAGCTGTTTTTT.

In this sample, this clonotype turned up a few times. The chain is built from TRBV29-1 and TRBJ1-2; D not resolved. Trimming left V 5 bases short and J 4 bases short, with 11 bases between. The CDR3 runs 12 residues. Per the germline V gene, CDR1 is SQVTM and CDR2 is ANQGSEA. The DNA for the CDR3 is TGCAGCGTTCGCTTGGGCTTCTATGGCTACACCTTC. It is translated as CSVRLGFYGYTF.

The chain is built from TRBV27 and TRBJ2-3; possible D gene TRBD1, 5 bases. Germline V gene data show CDR1 as MNHEY and CDR2 as SMNVEV (reference sequence). The CDR3 is 16 amino acids. Trimming shortened V by 1 base and J by 0 bases, and 11 bases separated the two germline ends. CDR3: CASSLLGPISTDTQYF. DNA for the CDR3: TGTGCCAGCAGTTTATTGGGGCCTATTAGCACAGATACGCAGTATTTT.

This clonotype was seen repeatedly, ten times or more. The rearrangement uses TRBV4-1 and TRBJ1-2, with unresolved D. The CDR3 is 15 amino acids. The V and J ends lost 4 bases and 7 bases respectively, with 19 bases between them. Germline values: CDR1 MGHRA, CDR2 YSYEKL. This CDR3 reads CASSRPGEGLFGYTF. In nucleotides, the CDR3 is TGCGCCAGCAGCCGCCCGGGAGAGGGTCTCTTTGGCTACACCTTC.

The table lists this clonotype with a few counts. This rearrangement joins TRBV30 to TRBJ1-2; 8 bases are a match to TRBD1. The ends lost 5 bases at V and 7 bases at J; junction bases unmatched: 6. Germline lookup yields CDR1 GTSNPN and CDR2 SVGIG (reference sequence). This CDR3 is built from 12 residues. The CDR3: CAWAGTGGGYTF. In DNA, the CDR3 is TGTGCCTGGGCCGGGACAGGTGGTGGCTACACCTTC.

The chain couples TRBV20-1 to TRBJ1-6; the D gene is possibly TRBD1 (6 bases). Germline lookup yields CDR1 DFQATT and CDR2 SNEGSKA (reference sequence). V was clipped by 3 bases and J by 7 bases, with 16 bases between them. The CDR3 is 15 amino acids. CDR3 residues: CSARDRVGGNSPLHF. The CDR3 coding sequence is TGCAGTGCTAGGGATAGAGTAGGGGGAAATTCACCCCTCCACTTT.

Only a few counts were recorded for this clonotype. The chain couples TRBV5-1 to TRBJ1-2; TRBD1 agrees at 9 bases. The CDR3 extends over 15 amino acids. CDR1 and CDR2 (germline): SGHRS, YFSETQ. Losses at the gene ends were 2 bases for V and 3 bases for J; bases not matched to a gene: 5. The CDR3 bases are TGCGCCAGCAGCTTACAGGGGGCGAGGGACTATGGCTACACCTTC. It specifies CASSLQGARDYGYTF.

This chain connects TRBV2 to TRBJ2-3; 13 bases map to TRBD2. Per the germline V gene, CDR1 is SNHLY and CDR2 is FYNNEI. This CDR3 has 19 residues. V gave up 1 base and J gave up 3 bases; unmatched junction bases: 10. CDR3 sequence (DNA): TGTGCCAGCAGTGAAGTGGGACTAGCGGGAACGGAGCTGACAGATACGCAGTATTTT. The encoded protein is CASSEVGLAGTELTDTQYF.

The chain uses TRBV7-6 and TRBJ2-2; D not resolved. Germline CDR1 SGHVS, CDR2 FNYEAQ. CDR3 length: 10 amino acids. Trimming left V 8 bases short and J 8 bases short, with 6 bases between. The CDR3 DNA reads TGTGCCAGCCTCTGGGGGGAGCTGTTTTTT. Translation: CASLWGELFF.

The CDR3 loop is CASSMGEGQETQYF. CDR3 in DNA: TGCGCCAGCAGCATGGGTGAGGGTCAAGAGACCCAGTACTTC. This sequence joins TRBV5-1 and TRBJ2-5, with D maybe TRBD2 (5 bases). The germline gives CDR1 SGHRS, CDR2 YFSETQ. The CDR3 has 14 residues. Trimming removed 4 bases at V and 2 bases at J, with 12 bases between.